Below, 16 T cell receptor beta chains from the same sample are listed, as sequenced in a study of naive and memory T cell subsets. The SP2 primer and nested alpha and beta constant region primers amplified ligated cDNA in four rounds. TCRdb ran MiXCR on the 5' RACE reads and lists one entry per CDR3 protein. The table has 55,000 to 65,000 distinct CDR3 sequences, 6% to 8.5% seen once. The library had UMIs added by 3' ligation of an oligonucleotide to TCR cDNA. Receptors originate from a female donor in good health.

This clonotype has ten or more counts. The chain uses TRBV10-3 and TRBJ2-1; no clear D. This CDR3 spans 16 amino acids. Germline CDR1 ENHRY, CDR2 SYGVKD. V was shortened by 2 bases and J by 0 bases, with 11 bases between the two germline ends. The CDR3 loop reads CAISEVVGDSYNEQFF. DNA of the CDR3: TGTGCCATCAGTGAGGTCGTCGGAGACTCCTACAATGAGCAGTTCTTC.

The CDR3 DNA is TGTGCCAGCAGCCAAGATCCGCGTTACAGGACCGCCTACGAGCAGTACTTC. Protein: CASSQDPRYRTAYEQYF. The gene calls are TRBV3-1 and TRBJ2-7, with a possible D match to TRBD1 (5 bases). The germline V and J ends were trimmed by 0 bases and 2 bases, with 17 bases remaining between them. Germline V gene data show CDR1 as LGHDT and CDR2 as YNNKEL (reference sequence). There are 17 residues in the CDR3.

CDR3 in amino acids: CASSVVEGSGELFF. In nucleotides, the CDR3 is TGTGCCAGCAGCGTAGTAGAAGGGTCCGGGGAGCTGTTTTTT. This chain connects TRBV9 to TRBJ2-2; no definite D call. Per germline, CDR1 SGDLS and CDR2 YYNGEE. With 0 bases removed from V and 6 bases from J, the gap between germline ends came to 9 bases. CDR3 length: 14 amino acids. Variable domain in full (rest from reference TRBV9 and TRBJ2-2): DSGVTQTPKHLITATGQRVTLRCSPRSGDLSVYWYQQSLDQGLQFLIQYYNGEERAKGNILERFSAQQFPDLHSELNLSSLELGDSALYFCASSVVEGSGELFFGEGSRLTVL.

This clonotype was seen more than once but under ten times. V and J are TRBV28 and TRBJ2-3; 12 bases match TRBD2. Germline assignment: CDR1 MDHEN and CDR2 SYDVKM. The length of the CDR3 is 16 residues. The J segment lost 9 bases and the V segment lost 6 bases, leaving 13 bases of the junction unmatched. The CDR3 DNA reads TGTGCCAGCAGCCCGGGACTAGCGGGTAGCACAAGAACGCAGTATTTT. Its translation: CASSPGLAGSTRTQYF.

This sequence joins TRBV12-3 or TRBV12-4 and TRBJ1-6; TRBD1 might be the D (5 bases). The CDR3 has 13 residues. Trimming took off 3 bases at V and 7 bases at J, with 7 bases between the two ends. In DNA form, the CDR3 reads TGTGCCAGCAGTTTGGGGACCAATTCACCCCTCCACTTT. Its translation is CASSLGTNSPLHF.

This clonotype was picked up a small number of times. The CDR3 DNA reads as TGTGCCAGCAGTTTGTCCACTAACTATGGCTACACCTTC. This translates into CASSLSTNYGYTF. The V and J genes are TRBV12-3 or TRBV12-4 and TRBJ1-2, with D unclear. V shed 3 bases and J shed 0 bases, with 5 bases lying between them. This CDR3 comprises 13 residues.

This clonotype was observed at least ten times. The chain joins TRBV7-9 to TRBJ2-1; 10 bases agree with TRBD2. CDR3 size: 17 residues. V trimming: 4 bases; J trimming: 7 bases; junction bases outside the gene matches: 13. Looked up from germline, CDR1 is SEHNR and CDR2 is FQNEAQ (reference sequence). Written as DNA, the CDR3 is TGTGCCAGCAGCTCCAAGTTGGCTAGCGGGAGTGGGAATGAGCAGTTCTTC. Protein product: CASSSKLASGSGNEQFF. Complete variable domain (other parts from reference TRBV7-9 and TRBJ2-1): DTGVSQNPRHKITKRGQNVTFRCDPISEHNRLYWYRQTLGQGPEFLTYFQNEAQLEKSRLLSDRFSAERPKGSFSTLEIQRTEQGDSAMYLCASSSKLASGSGNEQFFGPGTRLTVL.

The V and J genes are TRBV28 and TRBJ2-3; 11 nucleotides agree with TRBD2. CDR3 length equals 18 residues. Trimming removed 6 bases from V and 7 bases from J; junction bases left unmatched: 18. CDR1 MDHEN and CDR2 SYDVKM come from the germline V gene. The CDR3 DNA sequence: TGTGCCAGCAGCAGTTTTGTTACCGGGACTAGCGGCTCTCATACGCAGTATTTT. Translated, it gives CASSSFVTGTSGSHTQYF. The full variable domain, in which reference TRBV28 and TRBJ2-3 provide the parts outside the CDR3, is DVKVTQSSRYLVKRTGEKVFLECVQDMDHENMFWYRQDPGLGLRLIYFSYDVKMKEKGDIPEGYSVSREKKERFSLILESASTNQTSMYLCASSSFVTGTSGSHTQYFGPGTRLTVL.

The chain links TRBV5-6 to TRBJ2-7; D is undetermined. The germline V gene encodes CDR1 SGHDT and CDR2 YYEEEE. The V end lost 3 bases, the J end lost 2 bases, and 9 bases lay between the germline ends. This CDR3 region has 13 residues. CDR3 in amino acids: CASSSSPPYEQYF. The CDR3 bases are TGTGCCAGCAGCTCTTCCCCACCCTACGAGCAGTACTTC.

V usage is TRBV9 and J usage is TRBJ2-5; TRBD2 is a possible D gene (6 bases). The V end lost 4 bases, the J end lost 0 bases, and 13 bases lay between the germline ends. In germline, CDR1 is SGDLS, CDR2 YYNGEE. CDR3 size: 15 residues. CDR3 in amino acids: CASSFRDWDQETQYF. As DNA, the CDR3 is TGTGCCAGCAGCTTCCGGGACTGGGACCAAGAGACCCAGTACTTC.

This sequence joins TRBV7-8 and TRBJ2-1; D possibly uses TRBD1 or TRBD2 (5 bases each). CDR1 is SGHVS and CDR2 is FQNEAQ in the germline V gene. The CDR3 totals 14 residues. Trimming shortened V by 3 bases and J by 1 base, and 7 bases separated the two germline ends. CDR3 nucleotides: TGTGCCAGCAGCTTCGGGGCATCCTACAATGAGCAGTTCTTC. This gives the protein CASSFGASYNEQFF. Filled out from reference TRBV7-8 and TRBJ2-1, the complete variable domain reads GAGVSQSPRYKVAKRGQDVALRCDPISGHVSLFWYQQALGQGPEFLTYFQNEAQLDKSGLPSDRFFAERPEGSVSTLKIQRTQQEDSAVYLCASSFGASYNEQFFGPGTRLTVL.

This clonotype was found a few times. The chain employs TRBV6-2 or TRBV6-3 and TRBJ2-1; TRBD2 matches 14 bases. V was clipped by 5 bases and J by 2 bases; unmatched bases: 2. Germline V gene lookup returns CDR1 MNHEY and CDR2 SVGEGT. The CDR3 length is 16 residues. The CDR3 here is CASSTGLAGAYNEQFF. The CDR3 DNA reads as TGTGCCAGCAGTACGGGACTAGCGGGGGCCTACAATGAGCAGTTCTTC.

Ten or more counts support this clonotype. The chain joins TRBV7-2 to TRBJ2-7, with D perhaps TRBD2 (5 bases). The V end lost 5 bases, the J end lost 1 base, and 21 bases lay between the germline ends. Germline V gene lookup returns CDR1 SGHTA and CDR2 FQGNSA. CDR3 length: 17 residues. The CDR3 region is CASSRETRAGRSYEQYF. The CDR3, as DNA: TGTGCCAGCAGCCGCGAAACCCGGGCGGGCCGGTCCTACGAGCAGTACTTC.

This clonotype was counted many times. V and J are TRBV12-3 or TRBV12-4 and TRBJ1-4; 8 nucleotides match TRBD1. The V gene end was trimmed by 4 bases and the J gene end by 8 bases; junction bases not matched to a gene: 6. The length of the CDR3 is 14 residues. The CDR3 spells CASSSGQGLEKLFF. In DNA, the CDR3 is TGTGCCAGCAGTTCCGGACAGGGTTTAGAAAAACTGTTTTTT.

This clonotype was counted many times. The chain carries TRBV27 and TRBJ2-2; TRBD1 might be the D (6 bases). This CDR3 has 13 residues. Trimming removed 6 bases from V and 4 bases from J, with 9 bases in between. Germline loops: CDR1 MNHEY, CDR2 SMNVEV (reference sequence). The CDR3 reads CASSTRGTGELFF. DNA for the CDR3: TGTGCCAGCAGCACCAGGGGCACCGGGGAGCTGTTTTTT.

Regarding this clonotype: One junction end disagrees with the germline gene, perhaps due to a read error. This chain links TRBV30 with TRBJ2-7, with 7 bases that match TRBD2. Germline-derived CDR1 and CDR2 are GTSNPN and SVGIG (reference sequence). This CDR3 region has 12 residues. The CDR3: CAWSRDYYEQCF. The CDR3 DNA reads TGTGCCTGGAGCCGGGACTACTACGAGCAGTGCTTC.